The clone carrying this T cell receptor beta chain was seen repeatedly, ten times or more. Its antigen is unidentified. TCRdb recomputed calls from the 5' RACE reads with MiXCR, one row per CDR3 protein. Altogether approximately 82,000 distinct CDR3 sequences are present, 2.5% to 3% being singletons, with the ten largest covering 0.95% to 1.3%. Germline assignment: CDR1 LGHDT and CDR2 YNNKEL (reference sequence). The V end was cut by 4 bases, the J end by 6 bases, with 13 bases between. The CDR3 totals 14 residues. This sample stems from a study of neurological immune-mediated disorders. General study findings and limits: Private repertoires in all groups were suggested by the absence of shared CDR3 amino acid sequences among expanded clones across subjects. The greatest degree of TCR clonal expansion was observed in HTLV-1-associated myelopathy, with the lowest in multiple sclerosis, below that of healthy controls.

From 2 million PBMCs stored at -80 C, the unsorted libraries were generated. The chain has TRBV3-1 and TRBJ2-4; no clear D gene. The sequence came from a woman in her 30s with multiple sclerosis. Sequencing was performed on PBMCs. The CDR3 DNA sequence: TGTGCCAGCAGCCGGCGGCAGAGGCTAAACATTCAGTACTTC. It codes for CASSRRQRLNIQYF.